This paragraph reports one TCR beta chain. Its antigen is still unknown. These data come from a study of cytomegalovirus exposure and HLA in healthy donors. Study observations and caveats: Cytomegalovirus status was reportedly diagnosed by the classifier with high sensitivity and specificity. Solely CMV serostatus was available to characterize immune exposure.

The PCR had 60 Vbeta and 13 Jbeta primers. Libraries were prepared by immunoSEQ multiplex PCR; TCRdb keeps only in-frame clonotypes and omits some of them. The sample yields about 60,000 clones, 70% to 90% seen once. Specimen: PBMCs. The origin of this receptor is a male donor in good health and CMV-seronegative.

In DNA form, the CDR3 reads TGTGCCAGCAGCTTAGAGGGGCCAGCAACCGGGGAGCTGTTTTTT. Translated, it gives CASSLEGPATGELFF. The V call is TRBV7-2, the J call TRBJ2-2; the D gene is possibly TRBD1 (5 bases). This CDR3 comprises 15 residues. CDR1 and CDR2 from the germline V gene are SGHTA and FQGNSA. Trimming removed 1 base from V and 5 bases from J, with 11 bases in between.